The 16 T cell receptor beta chains reported below all come from one sample, sequenced in a study of molecular identifiers for immune sequencing clone quantification. TCRdb ran MiXCR on the PCR reads and lists one entry per CDR3 protein. The sample yields around 480,000 distinct CDR3 sequences, about a fifth seen once. What was sequenced was naive CD8+ T cells from blood, with Jurkat cell RNA spiked in. Subset reported: FACS-sorted CD8+CD4-CCR7+CD45RA+ naive T cells. The receptors come from a human donor in good health. Some libraries in this study had Jurkat cell RNA spiked in.

In this sample, this clonotype turned up once. A much larger clone is a single base away; this may be a read error. The chain has TRBV29-1 and TRBJ2-7; 14 positions match TRBD2. J was trimmed by 0 bases and V by 7 bases; bases with no gene match: 11. The CDR3 is 17 amino acids. The V gene's germline CDR1 is SQVTM and CDR2 ANQGSEA. CDR3 amino acids: CSARGTSGSVFSYEQYF. The CDR3 DNA sequence: TGCAGCGCCCGAGGGACTAGCGGGAGTGTTTTCTCCTACGAGCAGTACTTC.

The chain recombines TRBV6-2 or TRBV6-3 with TRBJ2-5, with TRBD2 matching over 8 bases. V shed 8 bases and J 7 bases; nucleotides not matched to a gene: 9. The germline V gene has CDR1 MNHEY and CDR2 SVGEGT. The CDR3 spans 13 residues. The CDR3: CASGRAGAGTQYF. The CDR3 coding sequence is TGTGCCAGCGGGCGAGCGGGGGCCGGGACCCAGTACTTC.

This clonotype was found many times. V is TRBV15 and J is TRBJ2-5, with D possibly TRBD1 on 6 matching bases. V lost 0 bases and J 4 bases, leaving 12 bases between the germline ends. The CDR3 has 15 residues. Germline values: CDR1 LNHNV, CDR2 YYDKDF (reference sequence). The CDR3 loop is CATSRDSAGAETQYF. CDR3 nucleotide sequence: TGTGCCACCAGCAGAGATAGCGCAGGGGCAGAGACCCAGTACTTC.

This clonotype was found a few times. The chain links TRBV15 to TRBJ2-7, with D possibly TRBD2 on 5 matching bases. The germline V gene has CDR1 LNHNV and CDR2 YYDKDF (reference sequence). The CDR3 has 13 amino acids. The V end was cut by 3 bases, the J end by 3 bases, with 9 bases between. CDR3: CATSSRRGYEQYF. The DNA for the CDR3 is TGTGCCACCAGCAGTAGACGGGGCTACGAGCAGTACTTC.

About this clonotype: A much larger clone lies a single base off, so this may be a read error. This sequence joins TRBV30 and TRBJ2-3; possible D gene TRBD2, 6 bases. CDR3 length: 11 residues. Germline CDR1 is GTSNPN and CDR2 is SVGIG (reference sequence). The CDR3 nucleotides read TGTGCCTGGGACCCGGGGGATACGCAGTCTTTT. Residues: CAWDPGDTQSF.

The J gene is TRBJ2-7, the V gene TRBV28; 7 positions match TRBD2. The CDR3 consists of 14 residues. The junction had 6 bases not matched to a gene; V was cut back by 5 bases and J by 2 bases. The V gene's germline CDR1 is MDHEN and CDR2 SYDVKM. This chain's CDR3 is CASSARERTYEQYF. The CDR3 nucleotides read TGTGCCAGCAGTGCGCGGGAGAGGACCTACGAGCAGTACTTC. Drawing the rest from reference TRBV28 and TRBJ2-7, the complete variable domain is DVKVTQSSRYLVKRTGEKVFLECVQDMDHENMFWYRQDPGLGLRLIYFSYDVKMKEKGDIPEGYSVSREKKERFSLILESASTNQTSMYLCASSARERTYEQYFGPGTRLTVT.

The V and J genes are TRBV27 and TRBJ2-2, with D unresolved. V was clipped by 1 base and J by 4 bases, with 7 bases between them. This CDR3 comprises 14 residues. In germline, CDR1 is MNHEY, CDR2 SMNVEV (reference sequence). DNA for the CDR3: TGTGCCAGCAGTTTATGGCATGCCACCGGGGAGCTGTTTTTT. It translates to CASSLWHATGELFF.

The table lists this clonotype with many counts. The chain combines TRBV6-5 with TRBJ2-5; D is possibly TRBD1 or TRBD2 (7 bases each). The CDR3 length is 15 residues. Trimming removed 0 bases from V and 4 bases from J, with 12 bases in between. The germline gives CDR1 MNHEY, CDR2 SVGAGI. Written as DNA, the CDR3 is TGTGCCAGCAGTTACTCTACAGGGGAGGGAGAGACCCAGTACTTC. This encodes CASSYSTGEGETQYF.

This clonotype was recorded at least ten times. The chain links TRBV28 to TRBJ2-5, with D unclear. The CDR3 runs 18 residues. Germline V gene sequence: CDR1 MDHEN, CDR2 SYDVKM. Between the trimmed V and J ends, which lost 1 base and 0 bases, there was a span of 18 bases. The CDR3 sequence: CASSLSFRQVQYQETQYF. As DNA, the CDR3 is TGTGCCAGCAGTTTATCATTCCGGCAGGTCCAGTACCAAGAGACCCAGTACTTC.

This clonotype appeared a few times. The V and J genes are TRBV10-2 and TRBJ1-1; D is perhaps TRBD1 (5 bases). Germline values: CDR1 WSHSY, CDR2 SAAADI. The CDR3 length is 16 residues. V was pared by 1 base and J by 4 bases, with 16 bases between. Here the CDR3 DNA reads TGCGCCAGCAGTGAGTTATTACCAGGGAGGAGCACTGAAGCTTTCTTT. This translates into CASSELLPGRSTEAFF.

This clonotype appeared a few times. The chain carries TRBV19 and TRBJ2-5; tentative D call: TRBD1 (6 bases). This CDR3 is built from 16 residues. Trimming removed 3 bases from V and 1 base from J, with 15 bases in between. Germline CDR1 LNHDA, CDR2 SQIVND (reference sequence). The CDR3 loop reads CASSIWFGRGQETQYF. CDR3 nucleotide sequence: TGTGCCAGTAGTATTTGGTTCGGCAGGGGCCAAGAGACCCAGTACTTC.

This clonotype occurred many times. The chain has TRBV4-2 and TRBJ2-3; 8 positions agree with TRBD1. The CDR3 length is 17 residues. Germline CDR1 LGHNA, CDR2 YNFKEQ. J gave up 1 base and V 0 bases, and 6 bases lay outside the gene matches. CDR3 DNA: TGTGCCAGCAGCCAAGATCCGACAGGGGTGGGCACAGATACGCAGTATTTT. Translating gives CASSQDPTGVGTDTQYF.

With respect to this clonotype: A read error is likely, as this CDR3 ends without the conserved phenylalanine or tryptophan. V gene TRBV11-2 combines with J gene TRBJ1-1; D is perhaps TRBD1 (5 bases). V was pared by 0 bases and J by 0 bases, with 8 bases between. Germline V gives CDR1 SGHAT, CDR2 FQNNGV. This CDR3 spans 15 amino acids. In nucleotides, the CDR3 is TGTGCCAGCAGCTTAGAGCGACAGATGAACACTGAAGCTTTCTCT. This translates into CASSLERQMNTEAFS.

This clonotype was counted at least ten times. This chain uses TRBV5-6 with TRBJ2-3; D remains unclear. V was cut by 0 bases and J by 1 base, with 15 bases left in between. Germline V gene sequence: CDR1 SGHDT, CDR2 YYEEEE. This CDR3 spans 17 amino acids. The DNA of the CDR3 is TGTGCCAGCAGCTTGGAGGCCATCGGAATTCGCACAGATACGCAGTATTTT. The encoded protein is CASSLEAIGIRTDTQYF.

Comment on this clonotype: At one boundary the junction diverges from the germline segment, which might be a read error. The gene calls are TRBV6-4 and TRBJ2-1, with 10 bases fitting TRBD2. The CDR3 extends over 18 amino acids. Germline V lookup: CDR1 MRHNA, CDR2 SNTAGT. The CDR3 DNA follows: TGTGCCAGCAGTGACTCGACTAGCGGGCCGGGGATGGAGAATGAGCGGTTCTTC. Amino acids: CASSDSTSGPGMENERFF.

This clonotype was found many times. The junction does not match germline at one end; this may be a read error. The chain carries TRBV27 and TRBJ1-4; D call uncertain. CDR1 and CDR2 (germline): MNHEY, SMNVEV (reference sequence). The CDR3 is 15 amino acids. CDR3 in amino acids: CASSRGAVTSEKLFF. CDR3 DNA: TGTGCCAGCAGTCGAGGTGCAGTGACTAGTGAAAAACTGTTTTTT.